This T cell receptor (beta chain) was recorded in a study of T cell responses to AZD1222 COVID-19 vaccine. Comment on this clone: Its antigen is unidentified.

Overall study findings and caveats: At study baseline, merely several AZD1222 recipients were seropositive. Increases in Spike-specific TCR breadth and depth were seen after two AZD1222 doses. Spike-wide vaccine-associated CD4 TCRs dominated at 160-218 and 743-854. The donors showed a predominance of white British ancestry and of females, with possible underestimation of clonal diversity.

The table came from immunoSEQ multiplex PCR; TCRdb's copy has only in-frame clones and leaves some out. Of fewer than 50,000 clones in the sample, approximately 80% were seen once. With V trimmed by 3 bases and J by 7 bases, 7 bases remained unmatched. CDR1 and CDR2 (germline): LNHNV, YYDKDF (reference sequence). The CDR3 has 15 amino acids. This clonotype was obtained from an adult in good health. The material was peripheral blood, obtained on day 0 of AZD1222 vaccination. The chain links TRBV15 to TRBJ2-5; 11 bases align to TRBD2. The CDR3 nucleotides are TGTGCCACCAGCAGGACTAGCGGGGCCGGGGGGACCCAGTACTTC. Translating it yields CATSRTSGAGGTQYF.